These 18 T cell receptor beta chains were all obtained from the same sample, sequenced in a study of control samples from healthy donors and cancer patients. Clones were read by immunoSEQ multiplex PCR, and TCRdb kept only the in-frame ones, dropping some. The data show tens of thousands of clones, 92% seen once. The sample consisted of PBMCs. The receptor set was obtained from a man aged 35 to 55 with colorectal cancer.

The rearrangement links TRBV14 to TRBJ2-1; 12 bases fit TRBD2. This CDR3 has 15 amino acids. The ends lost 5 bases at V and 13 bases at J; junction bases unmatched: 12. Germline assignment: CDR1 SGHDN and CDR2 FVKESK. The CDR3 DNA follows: TGTGCCAGCAGCTCCCCAGGCCTAGCGGGGGGGGGACAGTTCTTC. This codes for CASSSPGLAGGGQFF.

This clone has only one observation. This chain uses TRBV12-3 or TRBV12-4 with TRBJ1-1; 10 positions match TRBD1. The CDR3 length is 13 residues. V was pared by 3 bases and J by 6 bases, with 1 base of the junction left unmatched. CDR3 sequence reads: CASSLTGGSEAFF. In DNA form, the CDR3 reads TGTGCCAGCAGTTTGACAGGGGGCTCTGAAGCTTTCTTT.

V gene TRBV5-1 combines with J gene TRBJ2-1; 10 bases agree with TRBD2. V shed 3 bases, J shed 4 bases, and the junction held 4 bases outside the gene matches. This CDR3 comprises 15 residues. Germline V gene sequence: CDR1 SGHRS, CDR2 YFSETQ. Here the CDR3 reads CASSSAGGRYNEQFF. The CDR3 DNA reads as TGCGCCAGCAGCTCAGCGGGGGGGCGGTACAATGAGCAGTTCTTC.

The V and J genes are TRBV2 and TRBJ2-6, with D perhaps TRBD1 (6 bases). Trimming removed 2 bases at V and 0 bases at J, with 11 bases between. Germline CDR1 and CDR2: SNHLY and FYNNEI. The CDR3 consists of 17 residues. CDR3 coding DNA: TGTGCCAGCAGTGAAAACCAGGGGTACTCTGGGGCCAACGTCCTGACTTTC. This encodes CASSENQGYSGANVLTF.

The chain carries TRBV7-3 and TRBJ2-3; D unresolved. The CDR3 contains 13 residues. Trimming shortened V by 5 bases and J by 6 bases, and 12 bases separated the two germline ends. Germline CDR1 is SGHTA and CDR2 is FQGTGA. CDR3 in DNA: TGTGCCAGCAGCCTACTGCGTATGGATACGCAGTATTTT. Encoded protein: CASSLLRMDTQYF.

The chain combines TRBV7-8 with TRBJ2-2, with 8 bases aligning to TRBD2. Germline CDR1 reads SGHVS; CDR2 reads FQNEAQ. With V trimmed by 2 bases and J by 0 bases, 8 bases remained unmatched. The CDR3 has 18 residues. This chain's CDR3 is CASSLKTGAGANTGELFF. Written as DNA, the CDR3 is TGTGCCAGCAGCTTAAAAACTGGAGCGGGGGCGAACACCGGGGAGCTGTTTTTT.

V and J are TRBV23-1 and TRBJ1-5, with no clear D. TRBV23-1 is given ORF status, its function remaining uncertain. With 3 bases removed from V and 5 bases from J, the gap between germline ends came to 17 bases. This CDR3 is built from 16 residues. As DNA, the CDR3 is TGCGCCAGCAGTCATATACGAGATATCCCCGATCAGCCCCAGCATTTT. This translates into CASSHIRDIPDQPQHF.

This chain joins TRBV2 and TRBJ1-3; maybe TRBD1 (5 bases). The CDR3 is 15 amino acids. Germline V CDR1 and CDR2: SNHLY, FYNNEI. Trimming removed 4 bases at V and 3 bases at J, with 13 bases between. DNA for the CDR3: TGTGCCAGCAGTGTACAGCAAGGGGTTGGAAACACCATATATTTT. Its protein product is CASSVQQGVGNTIYF. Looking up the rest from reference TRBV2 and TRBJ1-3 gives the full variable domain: EPEVTQTPSHQVTQMGQEVILRCVPISNHLYFYWYRQILGQKVEFLVSFYNNEISEKSEIFDDQFSVERPDGSNFTLKIRSTKLEDSAMYFCASSVQQGVGNTIYFGEGSWLTVV.

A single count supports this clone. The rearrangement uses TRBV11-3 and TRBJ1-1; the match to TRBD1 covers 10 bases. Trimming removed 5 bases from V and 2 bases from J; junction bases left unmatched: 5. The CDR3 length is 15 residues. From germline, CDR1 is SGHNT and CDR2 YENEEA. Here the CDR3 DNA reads TGTGCCAGCAGCGACAGGGGGCGGGTCAACACTGAAGCTTTCTTT. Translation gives CASSDRGRVNTEAFF.

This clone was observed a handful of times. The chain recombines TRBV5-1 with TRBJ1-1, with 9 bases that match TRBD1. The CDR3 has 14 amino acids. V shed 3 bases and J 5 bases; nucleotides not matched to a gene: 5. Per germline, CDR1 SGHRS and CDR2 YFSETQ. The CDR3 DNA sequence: TGCGCCAGCAGCTCTTCGACAGGGGGTACTGAAGCTTTCTTT. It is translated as CASSSSTGGTEAFF. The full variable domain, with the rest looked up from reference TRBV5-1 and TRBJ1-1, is KAGVTQTPRYLIKTRGQQVTLSCSPISGHRSVSWYQQTPGQGLQFLFEYFSETQRNKGNFPGRFSGRQFSNSRSEMNVSTLELGDSALYLCASSSSTGGTEAFFGQGTRLTVV.

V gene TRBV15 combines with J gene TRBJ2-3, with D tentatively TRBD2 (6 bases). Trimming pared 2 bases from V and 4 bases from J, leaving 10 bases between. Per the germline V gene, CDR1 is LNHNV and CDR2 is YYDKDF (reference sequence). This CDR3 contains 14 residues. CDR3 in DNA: TGTGCCACCAGCAGATGGGGGGAGGCAGATACGCAGTATTTT. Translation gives CATSRWGEADTQYF.

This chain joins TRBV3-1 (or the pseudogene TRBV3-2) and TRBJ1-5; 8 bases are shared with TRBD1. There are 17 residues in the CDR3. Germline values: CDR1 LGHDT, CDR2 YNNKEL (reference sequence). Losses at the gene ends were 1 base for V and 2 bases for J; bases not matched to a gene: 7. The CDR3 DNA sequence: TGTGCCAGCAGCCAAGTTAGCGGACAGGGAGGCAATCAGCCCCAGCATTTT. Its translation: CASSQVSGQGGNQPQHF.

Here the CDR3 reads CASSPGQLMNTEAFF. The CDR3 bases are TGCGCCAGCAGCCCCGGACAGCTTATGAACACTGAAGCTTTCTTT. The chain combines TRBV5-1 with TRBJ1-1; D perhaps matches TRBD1 (6 bases). Germline lookup yields CDR1 SGHRS and CDR2 YFSETQ. V shed 4 bases and J shed 0 bases, with 13 bases lying between them. The CDR3 spans 15 residues.

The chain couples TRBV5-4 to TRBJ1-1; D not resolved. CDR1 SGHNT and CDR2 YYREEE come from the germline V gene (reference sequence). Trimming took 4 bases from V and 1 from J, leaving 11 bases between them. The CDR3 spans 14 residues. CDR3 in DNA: TGTGCCAGCAGCCGTGGGGAGAGGAACACTGAAGCTTTCTTT. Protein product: CASSRGERNTEAFF.

CDR3 in DNA: TGTGCCAGCAGCCGCAGGGAGACTAGGGTAGAGACCCAGTACTTC. Translating gives CASSRRETRVETQYF. This chain joins TRBV14 and TRBJ2-5; D might be TRBD2 (6 bases). Germline CDR1 SGHDN, CDR2 FVKESK. V was pared by 4 bases and J by 4 bases, with 16 bases between. This CDR3 comprises 15 residues.

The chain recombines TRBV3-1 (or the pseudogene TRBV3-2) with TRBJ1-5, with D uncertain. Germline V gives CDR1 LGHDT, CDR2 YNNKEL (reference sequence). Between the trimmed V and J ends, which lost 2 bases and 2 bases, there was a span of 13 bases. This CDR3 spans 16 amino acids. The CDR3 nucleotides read TGTGCCAGCAGCCAAAGGTCCCCCTGGGGCAATCAGCCCCAGCATTTT. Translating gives CASSQRSPWGNQPQHF.

The DNA for the CDR3 is TGTGCCTGGAGTGTACACAGGGGTGAAAAACTGTTTTTT. Encoded protein: CAWSVHRGEKLFF. V is TRBV30 and J is TRBJ1-4; TRBD1 aligns across 7 bases. The V segment lost 0 bases and the J segment 7 bases; nucleotides outside the gene matches: 2. CDR3 length: 13 residues. Germline V gene sequence: CDR1 GTSNPN, CDR2 SVGIG (reference sequence).

The CDR3 sequence: CASSIRAQDSPLHF. CDR3 coding DNA: TGTGCCAGCAGCATCCGGGCCCAGGATTCACCCCTCCACTTT. The rearrangement uses TRBV9 and TRBJ1-6; no firm D call. The V and J ends lost 4 bases and 8 bases respectively, with 13 bases between them. Germline CDR1 and CDR2: SGDLS and YYNGEE. CDR3 length: 14 amino acids.